This T cell receptor (beta chain) was found in a study of T cell responses to AZD1222 COVID-19 vaccine. Sequenced by immunoSEQ multiplex PCR; TCRdb stores in-frame clones only, minus some. The sample has approximately 160,000 clones, more than 85% seen once. Germline CDR1 reads SGHDT; CDR2 reads YYEEEE. Trimming pared 2 bases from V and 4 bases from J, leaving 5 bases between. The CDR3 loop spans 12 amino acids. The V and J genes are TRBV5-6 and TRBJ2-3, with D hard to call. This receptor was taken from an adult in good health. This specimen was peripheral blood, taken on day 0 of AZD1222 vaccination. CDR3 in amino acids: CASSLSADTQYF. In nucleotides, the CDR3 is TGTGCCAGCAGCTTATCAGCAGATACGCAGTATTTT.